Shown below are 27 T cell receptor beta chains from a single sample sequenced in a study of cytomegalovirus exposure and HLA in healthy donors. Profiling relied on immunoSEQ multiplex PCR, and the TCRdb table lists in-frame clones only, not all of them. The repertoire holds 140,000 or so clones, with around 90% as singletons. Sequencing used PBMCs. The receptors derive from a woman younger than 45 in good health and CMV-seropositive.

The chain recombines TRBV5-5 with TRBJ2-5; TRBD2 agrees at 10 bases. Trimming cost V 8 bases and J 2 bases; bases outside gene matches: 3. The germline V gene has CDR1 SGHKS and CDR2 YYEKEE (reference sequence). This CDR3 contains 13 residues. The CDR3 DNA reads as TGTGCCAGTCAGCGGGGGGGACAAGAGACCCAGTACTTC. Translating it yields CASQRGGQETQYF.

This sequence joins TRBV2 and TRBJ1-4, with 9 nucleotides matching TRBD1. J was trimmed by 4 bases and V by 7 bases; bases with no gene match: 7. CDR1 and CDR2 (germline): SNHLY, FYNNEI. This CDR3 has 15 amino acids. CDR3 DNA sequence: TGTGCCAGCAAAAGACAGGGGGTCGGTAATGAAAAACTGTTTTTT. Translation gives CASKRQGVGNEKLFF. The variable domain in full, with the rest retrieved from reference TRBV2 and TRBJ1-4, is EPEVTQTPSHQVTQMGQEVILRCVPISNHLYFYWYRQILGQKVEFLVSFYNNEISEKSEIFDDQFSVERPDGSNFTLKIRSTKLEDSAMYFCASKRQGVGNEKLFFGSGTQLSVL.

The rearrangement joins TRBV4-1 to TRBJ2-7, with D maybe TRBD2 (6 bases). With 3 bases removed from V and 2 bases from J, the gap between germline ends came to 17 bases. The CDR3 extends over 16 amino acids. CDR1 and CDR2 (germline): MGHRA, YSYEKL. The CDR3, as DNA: TGCGCCAGCAGCCAGGGAAGGGGACTGCCCGCCTACGAGCAGTACTTC. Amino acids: CASSQGRGLPAYEQYF.

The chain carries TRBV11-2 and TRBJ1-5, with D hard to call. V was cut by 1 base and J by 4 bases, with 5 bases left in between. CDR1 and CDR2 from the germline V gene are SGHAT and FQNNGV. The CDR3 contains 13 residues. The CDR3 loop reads CASSLALNQPQHF. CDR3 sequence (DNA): TGTGCCAGCAGCTTAGCCCTTAATCAGCCCCAGCATTTT.

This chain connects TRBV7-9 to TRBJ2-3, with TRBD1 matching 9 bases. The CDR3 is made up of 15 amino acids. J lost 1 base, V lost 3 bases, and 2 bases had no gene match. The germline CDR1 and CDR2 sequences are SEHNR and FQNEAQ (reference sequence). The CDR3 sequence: CASSLWDRGTDTQYF. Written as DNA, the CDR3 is TGTGCCAGCAGCTTGTGGGACAGGGGCACAGATACGCAGTATTTT.

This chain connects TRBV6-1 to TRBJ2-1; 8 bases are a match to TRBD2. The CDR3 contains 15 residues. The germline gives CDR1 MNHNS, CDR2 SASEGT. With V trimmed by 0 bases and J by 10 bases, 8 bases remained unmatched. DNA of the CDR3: TGTGCCAGCAGTGAAGCCCTCTTGACTAGCGAGGAGCAGTTCTTC. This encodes CASSEALLTSEEQFF.

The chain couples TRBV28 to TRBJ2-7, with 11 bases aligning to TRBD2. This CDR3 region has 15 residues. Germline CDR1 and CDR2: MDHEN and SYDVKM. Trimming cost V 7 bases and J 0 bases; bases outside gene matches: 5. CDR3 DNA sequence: TGTGCCAGCACTAGGGGGACTAGCGGCTCCTACGAGCAGTACTTC. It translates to CASTRGTSGSYEQYF. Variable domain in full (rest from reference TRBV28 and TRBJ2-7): DVKVTQSSRYLVKRTGEKVFLECVQDMDHENMFWYRQDPGLGLRLIYFSYDVKMKEKGDIPEGYSVSREKKERFSLILESASTNQTSMYLCASTRGTSGSYEQYFGPGTRLTVT.

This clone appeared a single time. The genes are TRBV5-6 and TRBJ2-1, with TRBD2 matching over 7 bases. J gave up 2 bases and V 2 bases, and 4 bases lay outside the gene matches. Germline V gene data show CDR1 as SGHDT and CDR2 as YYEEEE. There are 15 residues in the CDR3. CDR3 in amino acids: CASSFPTSAYNEQFF. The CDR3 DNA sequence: TGTGCCAGCAGCTTTCCCACTAGCGCCTACAATGAGCAGTTCTTC.

The CDR3 bases are TGTGCCAGCAGAATAGGGACAGGGAGGGGCGAGCAGTACTTC. Encoded protein: CASRIGTGRGEQYF. V and J are TRBV6-6 and TRBJ2-7; 9 bases match TRBD1. V was pared by 6 bases and J by 6 bases, with 9 bases of the junction left unmatched. This CDR3 is 14 amino acids long. The germline V gene encodes CDR1 MNHNY and CDR2 SVGAGI (reference sequence).

This chain's CDR3 is CASSLRIGLTGETQYF. The CDR3 DNA reads as TGTGCCAGCAGCTTACGAATCGGACTCACAGGGGAGACCCAGTACTTC. The chain recombines TRBV5-5 with TRBJ2-5, with a tentative D call TRBD1 (6 bases). The CDR3 sequence is 16 residues long. CDR1 and CDR2 from the germline V gene are SGHKS and YYEKEE (reference sequence). V was cut by 2 bases and J by 5 bases, with 19 bases left in between.

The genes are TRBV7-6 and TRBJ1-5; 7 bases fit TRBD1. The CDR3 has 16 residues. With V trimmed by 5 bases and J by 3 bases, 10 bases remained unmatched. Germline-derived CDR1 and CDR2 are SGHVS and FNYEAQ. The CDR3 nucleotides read TGTGCCAGCAGCCCCAATCCGGGGACAGTCAATCAGCCCCAGCATTTT. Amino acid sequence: CASSPNPGTVNQPQHF.

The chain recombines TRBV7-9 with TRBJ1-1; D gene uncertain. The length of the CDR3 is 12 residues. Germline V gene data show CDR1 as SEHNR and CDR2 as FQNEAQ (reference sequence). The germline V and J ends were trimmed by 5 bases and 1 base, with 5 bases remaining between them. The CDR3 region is CASSPQNTEAFF. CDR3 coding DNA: TGTGCCAGCAGCCCACAGAACACTGAAGCTTTCTTT.

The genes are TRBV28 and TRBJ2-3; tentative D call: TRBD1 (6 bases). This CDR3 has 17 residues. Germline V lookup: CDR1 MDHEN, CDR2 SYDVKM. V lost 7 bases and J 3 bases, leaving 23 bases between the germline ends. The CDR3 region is CASKTLGSGDGTDTQYF. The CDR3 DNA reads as TGTGCCAGCAAGACCCTAGGCTCAGGGGACGGGACAGATACGCAGTATTTT.

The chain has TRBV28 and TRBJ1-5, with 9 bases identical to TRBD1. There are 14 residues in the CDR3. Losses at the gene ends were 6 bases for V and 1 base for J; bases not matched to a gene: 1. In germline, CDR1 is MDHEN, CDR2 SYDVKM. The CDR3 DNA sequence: TGTGCCAGCAGGGACAGGGGAAGCAATCAGCCCCAGCATTTT. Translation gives CASRDRGSNQPQHF.

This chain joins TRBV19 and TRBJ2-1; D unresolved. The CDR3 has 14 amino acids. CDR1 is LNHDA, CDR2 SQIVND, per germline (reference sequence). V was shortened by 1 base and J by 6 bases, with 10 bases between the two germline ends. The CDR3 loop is CASSIGPVRNEQFF. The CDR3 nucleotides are TGTGCCAGTAGTATAGGTCCTGTCCGCAATGAGCAGTTCTTC.

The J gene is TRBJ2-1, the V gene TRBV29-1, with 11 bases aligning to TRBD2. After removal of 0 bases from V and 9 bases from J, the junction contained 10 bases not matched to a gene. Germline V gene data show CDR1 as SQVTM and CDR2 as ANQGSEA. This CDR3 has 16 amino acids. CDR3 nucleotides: TGCAGCGTTGAAGATACTAGCGGGGGAAGATCGGGTGAGCAGTTCTTC. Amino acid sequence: CSVEDTSGGRSGEQFF.

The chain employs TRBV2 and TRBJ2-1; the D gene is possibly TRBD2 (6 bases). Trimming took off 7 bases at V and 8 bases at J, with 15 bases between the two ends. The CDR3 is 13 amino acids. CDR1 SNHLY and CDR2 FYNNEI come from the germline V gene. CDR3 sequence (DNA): TGTGCCAGCACGTATCCAGGCGGGGATGAGCAGTTCTTC. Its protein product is CASTYPGGDEQFF.

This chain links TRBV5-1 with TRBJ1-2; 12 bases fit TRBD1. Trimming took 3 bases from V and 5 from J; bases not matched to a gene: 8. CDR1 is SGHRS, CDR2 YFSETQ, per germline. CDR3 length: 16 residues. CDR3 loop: CASSSGQGAGGYGYTF. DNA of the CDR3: TGCGCCAGCAGCTCGGGACAGGGGGCAGGAGGATATGGCTACACCTTC. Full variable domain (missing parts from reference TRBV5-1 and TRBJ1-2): KAGVTQTPRYLIKTRGQQVTLSCSPISGHRSVSWYQQTPGQGLQFLFEYFSETQRNKGNFPGRFSGRQFSNSRSEMNVSTLELGDSALYLCASSSGQGAGGYGYTFGSGTRLTVV.

The CDR3 reads CASSYFAQGKQFF. CDR3 nucleotides: TGTGCCAGCAGTTACTTCGCCCAGGGAAAGCAGTTCTTC. V gene TRBV6-6 combines with J gene TRBJ2-1, with a tentative D call TRBD1 (5 bases). CDR1 and CDR2 (germline): MNHNY, SVGAGI (reference sequence). With 1 base removed from V and 11 bases from J, the gap between germline ends came to 12 bases. This CDR3 has 13 residues.

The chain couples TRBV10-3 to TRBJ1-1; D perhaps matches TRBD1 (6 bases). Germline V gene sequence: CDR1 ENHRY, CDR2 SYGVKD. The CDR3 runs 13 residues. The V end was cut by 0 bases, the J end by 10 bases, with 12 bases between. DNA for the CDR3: TGTGCCATCAGTGAGTCCCTAACAGGGAGAGCTTTCTTT. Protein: CAISESLTGRAFF.

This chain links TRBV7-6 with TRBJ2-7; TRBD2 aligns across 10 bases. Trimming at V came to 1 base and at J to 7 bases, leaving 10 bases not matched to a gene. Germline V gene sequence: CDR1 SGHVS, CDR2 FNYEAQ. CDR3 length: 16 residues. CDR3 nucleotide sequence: TGTGCCAGCAGCTTAGTCAGCGGGAGGGCCGGGAAAGAGCAGTACTTC. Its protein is CASSLVSGRAGKEQYF.

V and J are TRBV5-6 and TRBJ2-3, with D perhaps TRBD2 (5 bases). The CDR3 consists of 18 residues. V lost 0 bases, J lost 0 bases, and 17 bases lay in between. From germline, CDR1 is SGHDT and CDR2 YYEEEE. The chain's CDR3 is CASSLGFGVAPSTDTQYF. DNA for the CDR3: TGTGCCAGCAGCTTGGGGTTTGGTGTAGCGCCTAGCACAGATACGCAGTATTTT.

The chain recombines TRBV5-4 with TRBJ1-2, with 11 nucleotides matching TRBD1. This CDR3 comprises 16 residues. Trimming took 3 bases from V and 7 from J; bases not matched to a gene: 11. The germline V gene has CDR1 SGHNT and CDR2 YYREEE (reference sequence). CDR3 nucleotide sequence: TGTGCCAGCAGCTCACAGGACAGGGGGCGTTGGGGTGGCTACACCTTC. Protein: CASSSQDRGRWGGYTF.

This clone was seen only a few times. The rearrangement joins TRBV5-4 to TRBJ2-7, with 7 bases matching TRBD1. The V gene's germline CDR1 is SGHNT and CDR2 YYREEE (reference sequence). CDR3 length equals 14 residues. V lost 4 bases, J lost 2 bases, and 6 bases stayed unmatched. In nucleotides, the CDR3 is TGTGCCAGCAGCCAAGGACAGGTCACCTACGAGCAGTACTTC. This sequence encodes CASSQGQVTYEQYF.

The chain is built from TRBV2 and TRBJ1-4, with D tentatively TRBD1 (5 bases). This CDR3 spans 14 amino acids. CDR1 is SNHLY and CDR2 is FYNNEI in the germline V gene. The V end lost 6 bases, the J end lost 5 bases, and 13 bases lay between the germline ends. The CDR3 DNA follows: TGTGCCAGCAGAACCAACGGGGGGAATGAAAAACTGTTTTTT. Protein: CASRTNGGNEKLFF.

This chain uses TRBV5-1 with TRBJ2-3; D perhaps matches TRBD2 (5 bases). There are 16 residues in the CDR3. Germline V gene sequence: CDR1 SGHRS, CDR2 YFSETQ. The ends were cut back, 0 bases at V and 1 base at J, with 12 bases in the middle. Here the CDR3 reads CASSLDQLGGTDTQYF. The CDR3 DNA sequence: TGCGCCAGCAGCTTGGATCAGCTGGGAGGCACAGATACGCAGTATTTT.

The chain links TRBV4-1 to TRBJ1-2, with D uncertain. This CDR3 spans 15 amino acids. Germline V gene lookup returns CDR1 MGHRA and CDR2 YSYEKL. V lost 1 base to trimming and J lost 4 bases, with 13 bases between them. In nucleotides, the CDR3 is TGCGCCAGCAGCCAAGTTTTGGGAGCGGGCTATGGCTACACCTTC. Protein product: CASSQVLGAGYGYTF.